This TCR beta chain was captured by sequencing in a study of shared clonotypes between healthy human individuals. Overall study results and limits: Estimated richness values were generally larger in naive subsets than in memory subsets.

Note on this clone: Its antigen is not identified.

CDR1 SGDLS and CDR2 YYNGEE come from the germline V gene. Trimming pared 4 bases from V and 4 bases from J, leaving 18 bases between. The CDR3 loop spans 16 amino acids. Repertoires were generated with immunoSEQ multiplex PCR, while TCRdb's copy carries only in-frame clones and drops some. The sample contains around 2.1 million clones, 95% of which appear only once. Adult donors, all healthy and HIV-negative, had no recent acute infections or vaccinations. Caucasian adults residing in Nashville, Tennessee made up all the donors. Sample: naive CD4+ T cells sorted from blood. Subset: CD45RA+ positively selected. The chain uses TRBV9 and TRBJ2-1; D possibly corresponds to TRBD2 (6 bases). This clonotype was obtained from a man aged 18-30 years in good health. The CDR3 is CASSSSGTPPYNEQFF. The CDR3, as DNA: TGTGCCAGCAGCTCCTCCGGGACTCCACCTTACAATGAGCAGTTCTTC.